Presented here are 2 T cell receptor beta chains from one specimen sequenced in a study of cytomegalovirus exposure and HLA in healthy donors. The PCR made use of 60 Vbeta and 13 Jbeta primers. Here immunoSEQ multiplex PCR was the method, and the copy in TCRdb shows in-frame clones only, minus some. The sample includes 130,000 or so clones. Sequences were obtained from PBMCs. Source of these receptors: a woman aged 40-49 years in good health and CMV-seronegative.

The J gene is TRBJ2-1, the V gene TRBV4-2; 12 bases are shared with TRBD1. Per germline, CDR1 LGHNA and CDR2 YNFKEQ. This CDR3 is 16 amino acids long. Trimming removed 3 bases from V and 8 bases from J; junction bases left unmatched: 8. CDR3 sequence: CASSQPGTGGQDEQFF. Here the CDR3 DNA reads TGTGCCAGCAGCCAGCCCGGGACAGGGGGCCAGGATGAGCAGTTCTTC.

J is TRBJ2-1 and V is TRBV5-1; TRBD2 matches 9 bases. CDR1 and CDR2 from the germline V gene are SGHRS and YFSETQ. Germline trimming cut 5 bases from V and 7 bases from J; bases unmatched to any gene: 10. The CDR3 runs to 15 residues. CDR3 loop: CASRSSGGLANEQFF. The CDR3 nucleotides are TGCGCCAGCAGATCGAGCGGGGGGCTAGCTAATGAGCAGTTCTTC.